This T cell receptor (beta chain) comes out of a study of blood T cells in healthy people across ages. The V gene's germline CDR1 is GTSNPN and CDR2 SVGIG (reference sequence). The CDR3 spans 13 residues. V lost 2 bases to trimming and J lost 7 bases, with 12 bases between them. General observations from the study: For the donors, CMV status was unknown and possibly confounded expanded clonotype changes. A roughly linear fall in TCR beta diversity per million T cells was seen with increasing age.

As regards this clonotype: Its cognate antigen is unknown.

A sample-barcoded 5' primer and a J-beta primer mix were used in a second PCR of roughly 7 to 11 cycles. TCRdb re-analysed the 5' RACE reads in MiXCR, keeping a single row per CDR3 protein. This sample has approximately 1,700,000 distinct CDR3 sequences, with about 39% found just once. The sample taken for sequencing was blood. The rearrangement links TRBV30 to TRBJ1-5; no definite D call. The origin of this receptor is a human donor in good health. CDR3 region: CAWSKAREQPQHF. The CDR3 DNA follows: TGTGCCTGGAGTAAAGCAAGGGAACAGCCCCAGCATTTT.